Below are 10 T cell receptor beta chains sequenced from a single sample in a study of shared clonotypes between healthy human individuals. Naive CD8 populations comprised CD45RO-negative cells positively selected for CCR7, excluding terminally differentiated effector memory CD45RA+ cells. Profiling relied on immunoSEQ multiplex PCR, and the TCRdb table lists in-frame clones only, not all of them. The table lists 650,000 to 800,000 clones, around 90% of them singletons. The source material was naive CD8+ T cells sorted from blood. These receptor sequences come from a man aged 25 to 45 in good health.

In this sample, this clone turned up once. The V call is TRBV11-2, the J call TRBJ2-5; maybe TRBD2 (6 bases). The V and J ends lost 1 base and 4 bases respectively, with 16 bases between them. The CDR3 is 16 residues long. The germline V gene encodes CDR1 SGHAT and CDR2 FQNNGV. In nucleotides, the CDR3 is TGTGCCAGCAGCTTAGTAGGCGGGACCCGTAGAGAGACCCAGTACTTC. It encodes CASSLVGGTRRETQYF.

J is TRBJ2-7 and V is TRBV27; no clear D. The germline V and J ends were trimmed by 10 bases and 5 bases, with 9 bases remaining between them. The length of the CDR3 is 10 residues. CDR1 is MNHEY, CDR2 SMNVEV, per germline (reference sequence). CDR3 in amino acids: CAKKRDEQYF. The CDR3 coding sequence is TGTGCCAAAAAAAGGGACGAGCAGTACTTC.

The genes are TRBV6-5 and TRBJ1-1, with unresolved D. Trimming pared 0 bases from V and 0 bases from J, leaving 8 bases between. The V gene's germline CDR1 is MNHEY and CDR2 SVGAGI. This CDR3 is built from 15 residues. CDR3 DNA: TGTGCCAGCAGTTACTCTCGCGCCGTGAACACTGAAGCTTTCTTT. Its translation is CASSYSRAVNTEAFF.

The chain has TRBV28 and TRBJ2-1, with TRBD2 matching over 8 bases. Germline CDR1 MDHEN, CDR2 SYDVKM. After removal of 2 bases from V and 2 bases from J, the junction contained 5 bases not matched to a gene. The length of the CDR3 is 16 residues. CDR3 coding DNA: TGTGCCAGCAGTTTAAGTCGAGCGGGGGCCTACAATGAGCAGTTCTTC. Residues: CASSLSRAGAYNEQFF.

Written as DNA, the CDR3 is TGCGCCAGCAGCCAAGACGTTGTAGGGACCGGGGAGCTGTTTTTT. This encodes CASSQDVVGTGELFF. The V gene is TRBV4-3, the J gene TRBJ2-2; the D is unclear. The length of the CDR3 is 15 residues. Germline loops: CDR1 LGHNA, CDR2 YSLEER. V dropped 0 bases and J dropped 5 bases, with 10 bases sitting between them.

The J gene is TRBJ2-1, the V gene TRBV11-2, with D unresolved. The ends were cut back, 2 bases at V and 6 bases at J, with 5 bases in the middle. Germline V gives CDR1 SGHAT, CDR2 FQNNGV. The CDR3 extends over 12 amino acids. CDR3 sequence reads: CASSLSLNEQFF. For the CDR3, the DNA is TGTGCCAGCAGCTTATCCCTCAATGAGCAGTTCTTC.

The chain couples TRBV14 to TRBJ2-7; possibly TRBD1 or TRBD2 for D (5 bases each). Between the trimmed V and J ends, which lost 3 bases and 2 bases, there was a span of 20 bases. CDR1 is SGHDN and CDR2 is FVKESK in the germline V gene. The CDR3 is 17 amino acids. The CDR3 DNA follows: TGTGCCAGCAGCCATGCCCCGGGGACCGGCAACCCCTACGAGCAGTACTTC. It codes for CASSHAPGTGNPYEQYF.

About this clone: Within the sample, other DNA sequences also encode this same CDR3. J is TRBJ2-2 and V is TRBV27; D gene ambiguous. Trimming removed 2 bases at V and 5 bases at J, with 6 bases between. Germline lookup yields CDR1 MNHEY and CDR2 SMNVEV (reference sequence). This CDR3 is built from 13 residues. As DNA, the CDR3 is TGTGCCAGCAGTTTAGGCTTTACCGGGGAGCTGTTTTTT. Its protein is CASSLGFTGELFF.

The chain employs TRBV29-1 and TRBJ2-2; weak D call: TRBD1 (6 bases). The V end lost 5 bases, the J end lost 5 bases, and 12 bases lay between the germline ends. The CDR3 runs to 13 residues. Germline V gene lookup returns CDR1 SQVTM and CDR2 ANQGSEA. The CDR3 protein is CSVTDRTTGELFF. For the CDR3, the DNA is TGCAGCGTTACCGACAGGACTACCGGGGAGCTGTTTTTT.

CDR3 in DNA: TGCGCCAGCACCCAAGAGACAGGCTGGGAGACCCAGTACTTC. Translation: CASTQETGWETQYF. V and J are TRBV5-1 and TRBJ2-5, with D possibly being TRBD1 (6 bases). Germline-derived CDR1 and CDR2 are SGHRS and YFSETQ. CDR3 length: 14 residues. The V gene lost 6 bases and the J gene lost 5 bases, with 17 bases spanning the gap.